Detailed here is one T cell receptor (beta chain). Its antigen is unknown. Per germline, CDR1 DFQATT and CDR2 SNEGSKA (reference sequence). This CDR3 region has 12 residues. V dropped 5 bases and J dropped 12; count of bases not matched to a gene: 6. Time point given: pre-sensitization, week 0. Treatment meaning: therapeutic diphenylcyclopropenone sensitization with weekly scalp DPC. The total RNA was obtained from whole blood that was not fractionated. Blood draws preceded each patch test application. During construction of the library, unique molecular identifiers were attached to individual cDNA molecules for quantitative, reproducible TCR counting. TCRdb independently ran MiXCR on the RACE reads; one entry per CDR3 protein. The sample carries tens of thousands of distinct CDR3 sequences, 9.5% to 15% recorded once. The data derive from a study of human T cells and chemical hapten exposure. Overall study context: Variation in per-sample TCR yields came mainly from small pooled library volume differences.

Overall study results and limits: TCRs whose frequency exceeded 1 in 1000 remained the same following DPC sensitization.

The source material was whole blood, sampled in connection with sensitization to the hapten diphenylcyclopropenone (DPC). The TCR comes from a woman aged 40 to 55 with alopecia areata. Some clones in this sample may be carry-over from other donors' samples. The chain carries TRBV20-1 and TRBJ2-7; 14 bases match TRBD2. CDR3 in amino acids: CSAPGTSGGVYF. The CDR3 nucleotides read TGCAGTGCTCCGGGGACTAGCGGGGGTGTGTACTTC.